This T cell receptor (beta chain) was captured in a study of cytomegalovirus exposure and HLA in healthy donors. Worth noting for this clone: The antigen remains unidentified.

The CDR3 runs 13 residues. Germline-derived CDR1 and CDR2 are GTSNPN and SVGIG (reference sequence). V lost 6 bases, J lost 0 bases, and 12 bases lay in between. Whole-study findings and limits: A later analysis linked a missense DCLRE1C variant to TCR beta V- and J-gene trimming. Cytomegalovirus-associated status was assigned to around 160 TCR beta chains. HLA alleles showed associations with 15,000 to 20,000 TCR beta sequences in a later analysis, at a 0.05 false discovery rate. Within a later analysis, the majority of CMV-associated TCR beta chains appeared HLA-restricted.

The PCR made use of 60 Vbeta and 13 Jbeta primers. TCRdb keeps only in-frame clones here, not all; method: immunoSEQ multiplex PCR. The table lists some 80,000 clones, approximately 80% of them singletons. The chain has TRBV30 and TRBJ2-7; D might be TRBD1 (6 bases). This TCR was recovered from a man in his forties or fifties in good health and CMV-seronegative. The sample taken for sequencing was PBMCs. The CDR3: CACADRYSYEQYF. The CDR3 bases are TGTGCCTGCGCAGACAGGTACTCCTACGAGCAGTACTTC.